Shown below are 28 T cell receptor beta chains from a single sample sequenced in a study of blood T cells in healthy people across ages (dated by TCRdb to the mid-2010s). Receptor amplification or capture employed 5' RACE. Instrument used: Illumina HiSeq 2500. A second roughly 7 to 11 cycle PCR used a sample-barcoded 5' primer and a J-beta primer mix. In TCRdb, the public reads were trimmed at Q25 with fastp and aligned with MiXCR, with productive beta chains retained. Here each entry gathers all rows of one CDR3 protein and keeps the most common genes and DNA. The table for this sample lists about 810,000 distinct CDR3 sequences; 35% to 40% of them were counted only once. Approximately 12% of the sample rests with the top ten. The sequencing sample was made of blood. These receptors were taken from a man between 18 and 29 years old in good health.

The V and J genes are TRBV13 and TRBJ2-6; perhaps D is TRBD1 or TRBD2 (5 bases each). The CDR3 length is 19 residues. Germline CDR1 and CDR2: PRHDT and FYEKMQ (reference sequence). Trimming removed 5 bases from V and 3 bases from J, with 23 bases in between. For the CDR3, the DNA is TGTGCCAGCAGCACGACACCTTTGGCTCGGGGCTTTGGGGCCAACGTCCTGACTTTC. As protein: CASSTTPLARGFGANVLTF. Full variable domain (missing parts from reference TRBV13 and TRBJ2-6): AAGVIQSPRHLIKEKRETATLKCYPIPRHDTVYWYQQGPGQDPQFLISFYEKMQSDKGSIPDRFSAQQFSDYHSELNMSSLELGDSALYFCASSTTPLARGFGANVLTFGAGSRLTVL.

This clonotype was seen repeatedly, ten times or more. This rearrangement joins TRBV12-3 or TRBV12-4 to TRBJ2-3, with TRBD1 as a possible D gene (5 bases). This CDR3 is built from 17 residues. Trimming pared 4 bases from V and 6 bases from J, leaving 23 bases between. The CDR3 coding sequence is TGTGCCAGCAGTTCCCGGACCCTAAGGTTAAAGGGGGATACGCAGTATTTT. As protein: CASSSRTLRLKGDTQYF.

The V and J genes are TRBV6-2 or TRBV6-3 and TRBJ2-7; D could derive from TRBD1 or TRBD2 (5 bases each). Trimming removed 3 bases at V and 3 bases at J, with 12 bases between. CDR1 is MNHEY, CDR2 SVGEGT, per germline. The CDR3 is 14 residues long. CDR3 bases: TGTGCCAGCAGTTATCGGGACGGAAACTACGAGCAGTACTTC. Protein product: CASSYRDGNYEQYF.

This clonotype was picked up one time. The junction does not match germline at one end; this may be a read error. The CDR3 sequence: CASKGSQETRYF. The CDR3 DNA reads TGTGCCAGCAAGGGCAGCCAAGAGACCCGGTACTTC. The V call is TRBV6-6, the J call TRBJ2-5; D is ambiguous. The germline gives CDR1 MNHNY, CDR2 SVGAGI (reference sequence). The CDR3 is made up of 12 amino acids.

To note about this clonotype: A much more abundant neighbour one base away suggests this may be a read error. This chain's CDR3 is CASLTSREDNEQFF. The CDR3 DNA is TGTGCCAGCCTGACTAGTAGAGAGGACAATGAGCAGTTCTTC. The V gene is TRBV7-9, the J gene TRBJ2-1; tentative D call: TRBD2 (6 bases). Trimming took 8 bases from V and 5 from J, leaving 16 bases between them. Germline loops: CDR1 SEHNR, CDR2 FQNEAQ (reference sequence). The CDR3 has 14 residues.

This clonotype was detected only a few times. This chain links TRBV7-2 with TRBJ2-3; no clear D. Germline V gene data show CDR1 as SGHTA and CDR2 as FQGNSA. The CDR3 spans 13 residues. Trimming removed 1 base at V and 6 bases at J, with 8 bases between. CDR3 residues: CASSLVTDDTQYF. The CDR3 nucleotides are TGTGCCAGCAGCTTAGTTACGGACGATACGCAGTATTTT.

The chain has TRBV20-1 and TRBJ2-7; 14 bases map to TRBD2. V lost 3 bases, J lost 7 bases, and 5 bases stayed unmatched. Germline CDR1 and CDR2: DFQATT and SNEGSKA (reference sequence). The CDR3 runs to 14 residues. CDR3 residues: CSARGLAGVNEQYF. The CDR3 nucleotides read TGCAGTGCTAGGGGACTAGCGGGGGTTAATGAGCAGTACTTC.

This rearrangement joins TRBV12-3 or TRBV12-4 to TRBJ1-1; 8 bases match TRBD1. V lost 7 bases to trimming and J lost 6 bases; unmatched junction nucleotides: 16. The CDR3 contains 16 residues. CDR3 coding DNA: TGTGCCAGCACCCCCGGACAGGGATGGTACGAGGCTGAAGCTTTCTTT. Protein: CASTPGQGWYEAEAFF.

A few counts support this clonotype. CDR3 protein: CASSQVWGGNNNEQFF. CDR3 nucleotides: TGCGCCAGCAGCCAAGTTTGGGGGGGGAACAACAATGAGCAGTTCTTC. The V call is TRBV4-1, the J call TRBJ2-1, with TRBD2 matching 7 bases. The CDR3 has 16 amino acids. Per the germline V gene, CDR1 is MGHRA and CDR2 is YSYEKL. Trimming took 1 base from V and 5 from J; bases not matched to a gene: 8.

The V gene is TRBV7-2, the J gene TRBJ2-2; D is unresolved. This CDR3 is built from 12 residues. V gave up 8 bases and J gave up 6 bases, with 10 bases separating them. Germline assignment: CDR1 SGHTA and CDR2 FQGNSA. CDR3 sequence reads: CASRGGAGELFF. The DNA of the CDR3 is TGTGCCAGCCGAGGTGGGGCCGGGGAGCTGTTTTTT.

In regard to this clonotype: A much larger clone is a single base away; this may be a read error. CDR3 region: CASSPRGRGLETQYF. The CDR3 DNA follows: TGCGCCAGCAGCCCCCGAGGGCGGGGGTTGGAGACCCAGTACTTC. V gene TRBV4-3 combines with J gene TRBJ2-5; 7 bases line up with TRBD2. This CDR3 region has 15 residues. V lost 4 bases to trimming and J lost 5 bases; unmatched junction nucleotides: 10. In germline, CDR1 is LGHNA, CDR2 YSLEER.

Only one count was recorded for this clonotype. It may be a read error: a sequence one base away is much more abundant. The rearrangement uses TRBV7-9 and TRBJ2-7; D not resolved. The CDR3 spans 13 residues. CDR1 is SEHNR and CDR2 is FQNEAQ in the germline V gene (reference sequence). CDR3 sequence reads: CAISSSYSYEQYF. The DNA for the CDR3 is TGTGCCATCAGCTCGTCCTACAGCTACGAGCAGTACTTC.

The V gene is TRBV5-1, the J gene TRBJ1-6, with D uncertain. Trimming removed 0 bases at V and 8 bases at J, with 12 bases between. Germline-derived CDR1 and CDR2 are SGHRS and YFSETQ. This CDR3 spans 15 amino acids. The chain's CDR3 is CASSLEGNFYSPLHF. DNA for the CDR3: TGCGCCAGCAGCTTGGAGGGTAACTTTTATTCACCCCTCCACTTT. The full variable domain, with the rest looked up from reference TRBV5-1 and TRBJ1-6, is KAGVTQTPRYLIKTRGQQVTLSCSPISGHRSVSWYQQTPGQGLQFLFEYFSETQRNKGNFPGRFSGRQFSNSRSEMNVSTLELGDSALYLCASSLEGNFYSPLHFGNGTRLTVT.

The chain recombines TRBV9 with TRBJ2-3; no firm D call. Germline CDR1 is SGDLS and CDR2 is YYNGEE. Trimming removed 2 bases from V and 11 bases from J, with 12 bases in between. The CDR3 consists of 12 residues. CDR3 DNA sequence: TGTGCCAGCAGCGTTAACTCCGATTTGCAGTATTTT. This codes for CASSVNSDLQYF.

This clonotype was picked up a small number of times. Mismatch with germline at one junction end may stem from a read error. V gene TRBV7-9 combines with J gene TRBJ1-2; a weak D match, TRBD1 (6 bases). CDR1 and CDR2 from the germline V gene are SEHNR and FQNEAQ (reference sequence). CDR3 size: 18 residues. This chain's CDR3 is CANSSVRAGDLLNYGYTF. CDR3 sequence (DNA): TGTGCCAACAGCTCCGTGCGGGCAGGGGACCTTTTGAACTATGGCTACACCTTC.

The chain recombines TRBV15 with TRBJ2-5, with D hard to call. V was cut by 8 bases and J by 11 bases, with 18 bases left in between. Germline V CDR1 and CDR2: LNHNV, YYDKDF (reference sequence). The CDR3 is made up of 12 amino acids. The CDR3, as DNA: TGTGCCACCTCTGGGCACCTCACTGAGCAGTACTTC. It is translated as CATSGHLTEQYF. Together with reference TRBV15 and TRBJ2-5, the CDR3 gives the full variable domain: DAMVIQNPRYQVTQFGKPVTLSCSQTLNHNVMYWYQQKSSQAPKLLFHYYDKDFNNEADTPDNFQSRRPNTSFCFLDIRSPGLGDTAMYLCATSGHLTEQYFGPGTRLLVL.

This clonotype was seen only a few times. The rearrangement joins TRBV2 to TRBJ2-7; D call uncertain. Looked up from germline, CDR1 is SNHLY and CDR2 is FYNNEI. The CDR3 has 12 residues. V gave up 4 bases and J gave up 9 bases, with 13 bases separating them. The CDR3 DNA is TGTGCCAGCAGTGCCCCCCCCACCGTGCAGTACTTC. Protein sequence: CASSAPPTVQYF.

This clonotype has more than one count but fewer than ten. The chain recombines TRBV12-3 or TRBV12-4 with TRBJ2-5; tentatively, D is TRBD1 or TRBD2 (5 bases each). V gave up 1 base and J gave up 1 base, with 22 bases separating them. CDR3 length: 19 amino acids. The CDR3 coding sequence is TGTGCCAGCAGTTTAGAATTAGATCCTGGGGACGGAGTCCAAGAGACCCAGTACTTC. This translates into CASSLELDPGDGVQETQYF.

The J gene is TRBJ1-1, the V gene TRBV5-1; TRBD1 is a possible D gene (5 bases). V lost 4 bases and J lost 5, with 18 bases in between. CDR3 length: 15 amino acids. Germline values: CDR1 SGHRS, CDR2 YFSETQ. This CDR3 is CASSLEGSRETEAFF. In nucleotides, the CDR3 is TGCGCCAGCAGCCTGGAAGGTTCCAGGGAGACTGAAGCTTTCTTT.

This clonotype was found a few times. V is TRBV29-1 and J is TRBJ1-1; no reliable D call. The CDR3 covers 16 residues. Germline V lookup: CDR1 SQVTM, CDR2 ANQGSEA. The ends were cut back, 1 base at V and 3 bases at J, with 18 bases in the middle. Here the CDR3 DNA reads TGCAGCGTTGAAGGATTGGGGAGTAGTTCGGACACTGAAGCTTTCTTT. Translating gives CSVEGLGSSSDTEAFF.

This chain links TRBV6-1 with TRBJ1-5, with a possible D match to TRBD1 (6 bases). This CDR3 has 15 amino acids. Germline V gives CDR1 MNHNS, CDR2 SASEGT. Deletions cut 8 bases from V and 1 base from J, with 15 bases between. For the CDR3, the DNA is TGTGCCAGCGTTGGGGGGACAATAAGCAATCAGCCCCAGCATTTT. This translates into CASVGGTISNQPQHF.

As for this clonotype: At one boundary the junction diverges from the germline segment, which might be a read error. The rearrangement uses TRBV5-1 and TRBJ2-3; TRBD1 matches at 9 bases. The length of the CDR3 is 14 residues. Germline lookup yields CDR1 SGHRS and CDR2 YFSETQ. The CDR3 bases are TGCGCCAGCAGCCCAGGGACAGGGACAGATACGCGGTATTTT. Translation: CASSPGTGTDTRYF.

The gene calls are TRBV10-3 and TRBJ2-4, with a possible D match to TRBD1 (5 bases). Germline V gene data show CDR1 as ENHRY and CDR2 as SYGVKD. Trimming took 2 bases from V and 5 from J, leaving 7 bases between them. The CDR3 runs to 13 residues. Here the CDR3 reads CAISEGRENIQYF. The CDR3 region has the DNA TGTGCCATCAGTGAGGGCAGGGAAAACATTCAGTACTTC.

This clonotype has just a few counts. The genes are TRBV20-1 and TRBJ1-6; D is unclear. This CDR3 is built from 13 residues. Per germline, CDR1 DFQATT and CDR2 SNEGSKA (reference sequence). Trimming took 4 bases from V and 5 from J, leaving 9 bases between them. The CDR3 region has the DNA TGCAGTGCTACGGAGAGAAATAATTCACCCCTCCACTTT. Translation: CSATERNNSPLHF.

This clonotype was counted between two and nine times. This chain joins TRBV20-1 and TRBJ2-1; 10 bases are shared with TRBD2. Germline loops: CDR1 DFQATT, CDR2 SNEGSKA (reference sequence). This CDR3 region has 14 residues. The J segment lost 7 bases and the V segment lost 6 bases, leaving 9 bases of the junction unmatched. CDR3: CSALSGGAWNEQFF. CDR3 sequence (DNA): TGCAGTGCCCTGAGCGGGGGGGCCTGGAATGAGCAGTTCTTC.

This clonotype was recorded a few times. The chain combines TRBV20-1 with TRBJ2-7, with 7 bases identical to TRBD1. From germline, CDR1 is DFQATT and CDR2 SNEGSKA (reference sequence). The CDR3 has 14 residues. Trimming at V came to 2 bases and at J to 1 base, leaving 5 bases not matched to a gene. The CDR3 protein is CSARQTGWSYEQYF. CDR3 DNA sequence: TGCAGTGCTAGACAGACAGGGTGGTCCTACGAGCAGTACTTC.

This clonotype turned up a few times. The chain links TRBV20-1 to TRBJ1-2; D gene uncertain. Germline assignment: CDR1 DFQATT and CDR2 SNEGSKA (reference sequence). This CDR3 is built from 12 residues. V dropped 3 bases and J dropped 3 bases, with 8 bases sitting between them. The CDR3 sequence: CSASGQDYGYTF. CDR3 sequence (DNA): TGCAGTGCTAGCGGCCAGGACTATGGCTACACCTTC.

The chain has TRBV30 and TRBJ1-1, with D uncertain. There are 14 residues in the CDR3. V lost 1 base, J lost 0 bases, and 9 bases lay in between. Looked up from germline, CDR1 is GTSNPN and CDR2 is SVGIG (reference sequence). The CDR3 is CAWSDPDVNTEAFF. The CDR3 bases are TGTGCCTGGAGTGATCCAGATGTGAACACTGAAGCTTTCTTT.